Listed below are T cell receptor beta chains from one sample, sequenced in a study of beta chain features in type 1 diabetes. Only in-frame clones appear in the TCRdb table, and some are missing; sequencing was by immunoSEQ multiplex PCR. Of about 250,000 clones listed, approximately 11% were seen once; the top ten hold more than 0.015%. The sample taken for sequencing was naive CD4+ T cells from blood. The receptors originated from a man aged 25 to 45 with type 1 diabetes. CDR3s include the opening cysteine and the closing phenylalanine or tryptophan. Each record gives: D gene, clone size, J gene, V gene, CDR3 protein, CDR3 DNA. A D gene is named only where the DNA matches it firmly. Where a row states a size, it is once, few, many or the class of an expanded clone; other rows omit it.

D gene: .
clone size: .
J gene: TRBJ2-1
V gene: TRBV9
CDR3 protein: CASSPLKGEREQFF
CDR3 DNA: TGTGCCAGCAGCCCCCTTAAGGGGGAACGGGAGCAGTTCTTC

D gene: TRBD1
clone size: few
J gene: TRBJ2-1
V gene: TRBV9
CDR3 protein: CASSPPGQAYNEQFF
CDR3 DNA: TGTGCCAGCAGCCCCCCAGGACAGGCCTACAATGAGCAGTTCTTC

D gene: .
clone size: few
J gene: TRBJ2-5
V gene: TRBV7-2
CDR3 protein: CASSFKPGQQETQYF
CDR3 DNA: TGTGCCAGCAGCTTTAAACCGGGACAACAAGAGACCCAGTACTTC

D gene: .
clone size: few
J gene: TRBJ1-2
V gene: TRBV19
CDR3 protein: CASSKRQQEGYGYTF
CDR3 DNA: TGTGCCAGTAGTAAAAGACAACAGGAGGGCTATGGCTACACCTTC

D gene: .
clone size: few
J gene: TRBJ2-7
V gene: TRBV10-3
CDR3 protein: CAISESRVPYEQYF
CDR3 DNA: TGTGCCATCAGTGAGTCCCGGGTTCCCTACGAGCAGTACTTC

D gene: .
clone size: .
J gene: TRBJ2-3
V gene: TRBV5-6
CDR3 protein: CASSLRTSPSTDTQYF
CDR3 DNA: TGTGCCAGCAGCTTGCGCACATCACCTAGCACAGATACGCAGTATTTT

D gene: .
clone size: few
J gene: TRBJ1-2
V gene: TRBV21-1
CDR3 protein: CASSKGGSVTYTF
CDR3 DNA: TGTGCCAGCAGCAAAGGTGGGAGTGTGACCTACACCTTC

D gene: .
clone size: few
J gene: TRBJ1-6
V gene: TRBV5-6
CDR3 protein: CASSWGGNDSPLHF
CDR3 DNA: TGTGCCAGCAGCTGGGGGGGGAATGATTCACCCCTCCACTTT

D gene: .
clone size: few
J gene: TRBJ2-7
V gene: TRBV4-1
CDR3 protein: CASSQDWQGTYEQYF
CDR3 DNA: TGCGCCAGCAGCCAAGATTGGCAGGGAACCTACGAGCAGTACTTC

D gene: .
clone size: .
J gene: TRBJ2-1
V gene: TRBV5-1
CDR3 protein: CASSLELGAYNEQFF
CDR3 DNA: TGCGCCAGCAGCTTGGAGTTGGGAGCCTACAATGAGCAGTTCTTC

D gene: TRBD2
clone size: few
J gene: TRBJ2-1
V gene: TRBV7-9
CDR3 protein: CASSSLAGPVNEQFF
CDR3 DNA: TGTGCCAGCAGCTCCCTAGCGGGGCCGGTCAATGAGCAGTTCTTC

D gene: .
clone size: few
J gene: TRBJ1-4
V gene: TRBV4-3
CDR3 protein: CASSQSLVGATNEKLFF
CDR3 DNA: TGCGCCAGCAGCCAATCATTAGTCGGGGCAACTAATGAAAAACTGTTTTTT

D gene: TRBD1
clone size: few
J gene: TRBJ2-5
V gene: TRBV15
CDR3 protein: CATSRAPGTGETQYF
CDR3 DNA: TGTGCCACCAGCAGGGCCCCCGGGACAGGGGAGACCCAGTACTTC

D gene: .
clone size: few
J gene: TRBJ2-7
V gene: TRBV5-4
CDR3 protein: CASSFRDTGYEQYF
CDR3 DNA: TGTGCCAGCAGCTTCCGGGACACAGGCTACGAGCAGTACTTC

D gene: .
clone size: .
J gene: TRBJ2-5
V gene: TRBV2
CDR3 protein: CASSRRVETQYF
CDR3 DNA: TGTGCCAGCAGTCGGCGGGTGGAGACCCAGTACTTC

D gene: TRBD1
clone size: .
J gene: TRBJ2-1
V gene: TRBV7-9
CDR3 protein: CASSHPGQGVEQFF
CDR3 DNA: TGTGCCAGCAGCCACCCAGGACAGGGGGTTGAGCAGTTCTTC

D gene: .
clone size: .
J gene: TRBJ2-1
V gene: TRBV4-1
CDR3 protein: CASSQGLARSSHREQFF
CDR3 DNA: TGCGCCAGCAGCCAAGGGTTGGCGCGGAGTTCCCACCGAGAGCAGTTCTTC

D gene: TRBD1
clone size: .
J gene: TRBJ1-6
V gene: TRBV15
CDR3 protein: CATSREDRAIEPLHF
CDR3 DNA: TGTGCCACCAGCAGGGAGGACAGGGCCATCGAACCCCTCCACTTT

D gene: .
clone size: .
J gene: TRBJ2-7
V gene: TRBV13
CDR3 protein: CASSWTVVPYEQYF
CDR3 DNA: TGTGCCAGCAGTTGGACAGTAGTCCCCTACGAGCAGTACTTC

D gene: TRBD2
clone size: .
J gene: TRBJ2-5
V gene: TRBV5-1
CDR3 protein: CASSLPSGAPQETQYF
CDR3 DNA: TGCGCCAGCAGCTTGCCTAGCGGGGCTCCTCAAGAGACCCAGTACTTC

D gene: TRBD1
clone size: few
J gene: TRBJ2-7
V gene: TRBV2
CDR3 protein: CASSQTGGGSYEQYF
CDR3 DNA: TGTGCCAGCAGTCAGACAGGGGGAGGCTCCTACGAGCAGTACTTC

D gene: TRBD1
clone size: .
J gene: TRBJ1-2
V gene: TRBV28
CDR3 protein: CASFDRGPSLGYYGYTF
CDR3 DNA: TGTGCCAGCTTCGACAGGGGGCCGAGTCTAGGGTATTATGGCTACACCTTC

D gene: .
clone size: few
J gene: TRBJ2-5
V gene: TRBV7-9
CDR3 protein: CASSLVAAGTQYF
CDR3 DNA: TGTGCCAGCAGCTTAGTAGCCGCGGGGACCCAGTACTTC

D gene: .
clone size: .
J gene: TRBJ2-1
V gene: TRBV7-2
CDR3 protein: CASSFPGRYNEQFF
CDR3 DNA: TGTGCCAGCAGCTTCCCTGGTCGGTACAATGAGCAGTTCTTC

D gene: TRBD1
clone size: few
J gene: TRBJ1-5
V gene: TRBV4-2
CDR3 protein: CASSQEYGQGNQPQHF
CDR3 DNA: TGTGCCAGCAGCCAAGAATATGGACAGGGGAATCAGCCCCAGCATTTT

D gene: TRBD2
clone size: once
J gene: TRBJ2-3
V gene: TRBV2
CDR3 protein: CASSERSAGGDTQYF
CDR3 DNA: TGTGCCAGCAGTGAACGTTCAGCGGGGGGGGATACGCAGTATTTT

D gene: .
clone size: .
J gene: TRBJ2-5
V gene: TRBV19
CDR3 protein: CASSPRSRTEGQYF
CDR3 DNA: TGTGCCAGTAGTCCGAGATCCCGCACAGAGGGCCAGTACTTC

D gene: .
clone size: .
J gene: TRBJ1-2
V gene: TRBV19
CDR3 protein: CASSRGSRYGYTF
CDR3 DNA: TGTGCCAGTAGTAGGGGCTCACGCTATGGCTACACCTTC

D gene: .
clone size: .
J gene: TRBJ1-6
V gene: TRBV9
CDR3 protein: CASSPTVGANSPLHF
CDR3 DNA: TGTGCCAGCAGCCCCACTGTTGGTGCTAATTCACCCCTCCACTTT

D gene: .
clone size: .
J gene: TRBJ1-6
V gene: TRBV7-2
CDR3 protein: CASSQGSYNSPLHF
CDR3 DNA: TGTGCCAGCAGTCAGGGGTCCTATAATTCACCCCTCCACTTT